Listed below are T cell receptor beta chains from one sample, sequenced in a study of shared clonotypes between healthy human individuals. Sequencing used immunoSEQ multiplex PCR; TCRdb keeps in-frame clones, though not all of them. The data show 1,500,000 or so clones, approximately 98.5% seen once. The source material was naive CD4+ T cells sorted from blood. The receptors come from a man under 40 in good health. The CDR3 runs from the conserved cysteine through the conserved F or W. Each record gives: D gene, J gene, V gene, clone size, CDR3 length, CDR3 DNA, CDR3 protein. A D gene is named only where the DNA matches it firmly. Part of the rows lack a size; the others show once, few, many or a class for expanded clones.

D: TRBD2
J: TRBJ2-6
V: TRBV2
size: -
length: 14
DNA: TGTGCCAGCAGCACCCCGGGACTAGCCCCTGTCCTGACTTTC
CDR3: CASSTPGLAPVLTF

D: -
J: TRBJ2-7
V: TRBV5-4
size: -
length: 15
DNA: TGTGCCAGCAGCTTAGGTCTCGCTAGCTCCTACGAGCAGTACTTC
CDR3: CASSLGLASSYEQYF

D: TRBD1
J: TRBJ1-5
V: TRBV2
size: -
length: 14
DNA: TGTGCCAGCAGTGAAGACAGGGGGTTGCGGCCCCAGCATTTT
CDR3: CASSEDRGLRPQHF

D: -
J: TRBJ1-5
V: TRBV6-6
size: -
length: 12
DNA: TGTGCCAGCAGTTCCCAGGGTCAGCCCCAGCATTTT
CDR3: CASSSQGQPQHF

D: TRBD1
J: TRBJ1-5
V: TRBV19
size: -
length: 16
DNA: TGTGCCAGTAGTACCTCGGGACAGGTTAGCAATCAGCCCCAGCATTTT
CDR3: CASSTSGQVSNQPQHF

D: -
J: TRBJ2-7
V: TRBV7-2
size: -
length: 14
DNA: TGTGCCAGCAGCTTTATTCAGGGGCTCCGCGAGCAGTACTTC
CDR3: CASSFIQGLREQYF

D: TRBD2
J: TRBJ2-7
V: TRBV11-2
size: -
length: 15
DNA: TGTGCCAGCAACAACTGGGGGGGTTCAGTCTACGAGCAGTACTTC
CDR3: CASNNWGGSVYEQYF

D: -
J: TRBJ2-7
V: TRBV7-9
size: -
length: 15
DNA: TGTGCCAGCAGCCTAGACGGGTTCTTATCCTACGAGCAGTACTTC
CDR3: CASSLDGFLSYEQYF

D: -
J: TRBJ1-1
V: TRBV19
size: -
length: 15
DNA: TGTGCCAGTAGTATAGGACAGGCCATGAACACTGAAGCTTTCTTT
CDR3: CASSIGQAMNTEAFF

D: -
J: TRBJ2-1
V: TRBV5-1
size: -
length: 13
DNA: TGCGCCAGCAGCCTGGACATATACAATGAGCAGTTCTTC
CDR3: CASSLDIYNEQFF

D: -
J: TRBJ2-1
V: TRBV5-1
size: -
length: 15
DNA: TGCGCCAGCACTCGGGTCCAGAGCTCCTACAATGAGCAGTTCTTC
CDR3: CASTRVQSSYNEQFF

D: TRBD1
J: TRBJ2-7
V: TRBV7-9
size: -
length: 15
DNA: TGTGCCAGCAGCTCTTGGACAGGGGGTTTTATCGAGCAGTACTTC
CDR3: CASSSWTGGFIEQYF

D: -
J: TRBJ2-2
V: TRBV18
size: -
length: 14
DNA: TGTGCCAGCGACACAGGGCTAAACACCGGGGAGCTGTTTTTT
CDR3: CASDTGLNTGELFF

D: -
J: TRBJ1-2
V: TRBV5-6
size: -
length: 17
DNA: TGTGCCAGCACCCCACCCGGCGCAAGGGGACCCCTTTATGGCTACACCTTC
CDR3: CASTPPGARGPLYGYTF

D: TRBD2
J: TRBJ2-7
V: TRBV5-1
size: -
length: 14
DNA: TGCGCCAGCAGCTCATTGACTAGCAGCAACGAGCAGTACTTC
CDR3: CASSSLTSSNEQYF

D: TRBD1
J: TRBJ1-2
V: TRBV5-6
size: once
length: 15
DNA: TGTGCCAGCAGCGCTGACAGGGGGGGTCTCTATGGCTACACCTTC
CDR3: CASSADRGGLYGYTF

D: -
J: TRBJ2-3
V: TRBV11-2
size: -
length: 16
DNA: TGTGCCAGCAGCTTGTCTATGGGGGGCTTGACAGATACGCAGTATTTT
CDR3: CASSLSMGGLTDTQYF

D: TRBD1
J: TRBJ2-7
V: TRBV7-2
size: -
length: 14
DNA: TGTGCCAGTACTCCGGGACAGGGGGCGCGGGAGCAGTACTTC
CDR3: CASTPGQGAREQYF

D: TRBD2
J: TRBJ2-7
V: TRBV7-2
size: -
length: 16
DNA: TGTGCCAGCAGTCCGAAAGGGGGGACTAGGAGGAATGGGCAGTACTTC
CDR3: CASSPKGGTRRNGQYF

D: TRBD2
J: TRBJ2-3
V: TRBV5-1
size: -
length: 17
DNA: TGCGCCAGCAGCTTAGGACTAGCGGGAGAGATGCAAGATACGCAGTATTTT
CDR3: CASSLGLAGEMQDTQYF

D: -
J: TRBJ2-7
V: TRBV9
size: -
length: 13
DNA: TGTGCCAGCAGCGTAATCGGGGCATACGAGCAGTACTTC
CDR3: CASSVIGAYEQYF

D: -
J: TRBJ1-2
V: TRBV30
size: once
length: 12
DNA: TGTGCCTGGAGGGGGGGTGACTATGGCTACACCTTC
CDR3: CAWRGGDYGYTF

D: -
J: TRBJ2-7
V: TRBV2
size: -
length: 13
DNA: TGTGCCAGCAGGGATACAGCGCCTTACGAGCAGTACTTC
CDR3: CASRDTAPYEQYF

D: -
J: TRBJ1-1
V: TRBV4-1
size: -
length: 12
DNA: TGCGCCAGCAGAGGGATGAACACTGAAGCTTTCTTT
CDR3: CASRGMNTEAFF

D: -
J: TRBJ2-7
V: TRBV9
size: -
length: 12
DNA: TGTGCCAGCAGCGTAGAGGGGTACGAGCAGTACTTC
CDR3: CASSVEGYEQYF

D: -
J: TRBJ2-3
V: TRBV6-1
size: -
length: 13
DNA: TGTGCCAGCGCCTCTGATATTCCAGATACGCAGTATTTT
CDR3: CASASDIPDTQYF

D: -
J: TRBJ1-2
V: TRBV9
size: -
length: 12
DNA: TGTGCCAGCAGCGCCCCCGGCTATGGCTACACCTTC
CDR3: CASSAPGYGYTF

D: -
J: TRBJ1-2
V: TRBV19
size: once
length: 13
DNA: TGTGCCAGTAGTACTGAGGATAACTATGGCTACACCTTC
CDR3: CASSTEDNYGYTF

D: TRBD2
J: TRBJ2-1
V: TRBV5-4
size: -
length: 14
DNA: TGTGCCAGCAGCTCCGGGGCCTTAGGGACTAGCGTGTTCTTC
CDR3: CASSSGALGTSVFF

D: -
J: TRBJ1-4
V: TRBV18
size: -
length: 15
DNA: TGTGCCAGCTCAGCACAGGGCCATCTCAATGAAAAACTGTTTTTT
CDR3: CASSAQGHLNEKLFF

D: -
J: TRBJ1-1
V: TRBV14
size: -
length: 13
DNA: TGTGCCAGCAGCCGTCGCTCGGGGACTGAAGCTTTCTTT
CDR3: CASSRRSGTEAFF

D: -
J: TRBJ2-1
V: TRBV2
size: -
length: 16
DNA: TGTGCCAGCAGTGATTCCGGGACCTTCACCTACAATGAGCAGTTCTTC
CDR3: CASSDSGTFTYNEQFF

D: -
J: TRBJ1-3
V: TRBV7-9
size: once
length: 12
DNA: TGTGCCAGCAGCCCGACAGTAAACACCATATATTTT
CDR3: CASSPTVNTIYF

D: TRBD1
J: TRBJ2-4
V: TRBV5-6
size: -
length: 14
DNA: TGTGCCAGCAGCTTATTCGGACAGGGGGGCATTCAGTACTTC
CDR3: CASSLFGQGGIQYF

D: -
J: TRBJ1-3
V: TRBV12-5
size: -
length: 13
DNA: TGTGCTAGTGCATCGGACCTGGGAAACACCATATATTTT
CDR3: CASASDLGNTIYF

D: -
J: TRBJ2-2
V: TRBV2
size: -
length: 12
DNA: TGTGCCAGCATACCGGGTCCCGGGGAGCTGTTTTTT
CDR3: CASIPGPGELFF

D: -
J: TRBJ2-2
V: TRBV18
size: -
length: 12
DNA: TGTGCCAGCTCACCACTTGACGGGGAGCTGTTTTTT
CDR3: CASSPLDGELFF